This TCR beta chain was sequenced for a study of blood T cell repertoires in COVID-19. Authors' analysis steps: Nucleated cell counts were estimated from reference gene primer amplification. Sequencing was performed with immunoSEQ multiplex PCR; in TCRdb, only in-frame clones are kept and a portion is missing. That table is the source of V, J and clone size, and D and trimming were worked out from the DNA. The data contain 250,000 to 350,000 clones, around 87% of them singletons. Germline CDR1 MNHNS, CDR2 SASEGT. V was pared by 5 bases and J by 2 bases, with 6 bases of the junction left unmatched. The CDR3 is made up of 14 amino acids.

Sequences were obtained from peripheral blood. This chain joins TRBV6-1 and TRBJ2-7; 7 bases align to TRBD2. The TCR comes from a woman aged 45-65 years who had recovered from COVID-19. CDR3 sequence (DNA): TGTGCCAGCAGTTCCGCGGGGGAGACCTACGAGCAGTACTTC. Translated, it gives CASSSAGETYEQYF.